Described below is a single T cell receptor (beta chain) sequence and its context. The CDR3 consists of 15 residues. The ends lost 4 bases at V and 3 bases at J; junction bases unmatched: 5. In germline, CDR1 is MNHEY, CDR2 SMNVEV (reference sequence). This record comes from a study of blood T cell repertoires in COVID-19. Across the whole study: Samples representing acute and convalescent COVID-19 were sourced from the United States, Italy and Spain. Sources were T cells, B-cell-depleted T cells, or PBMCs; the material itself was cDNA or gDNA.

Libraries were prepared by immunoSEQ multiplex PCR; TCRdb keeps only in-frame clonotypes and omits some of them. The data show 220,000 or so clones, 80% to 90% seen once. The V gene is TRBV27, the J gene TRBJ2-7; TRBD1 aligns across 11 bases. The sequence derives from a man aged 50 to 60 who had recovered from COVID-19. Sequencing was carried out using peripheral blood. This CDR3 is CASSSGQGALYEQYF. CDR3 in DNA: TGTGCCAGCAGTTCAGGACAGGGGGCCCTCTACGAGCAGTACTTC.